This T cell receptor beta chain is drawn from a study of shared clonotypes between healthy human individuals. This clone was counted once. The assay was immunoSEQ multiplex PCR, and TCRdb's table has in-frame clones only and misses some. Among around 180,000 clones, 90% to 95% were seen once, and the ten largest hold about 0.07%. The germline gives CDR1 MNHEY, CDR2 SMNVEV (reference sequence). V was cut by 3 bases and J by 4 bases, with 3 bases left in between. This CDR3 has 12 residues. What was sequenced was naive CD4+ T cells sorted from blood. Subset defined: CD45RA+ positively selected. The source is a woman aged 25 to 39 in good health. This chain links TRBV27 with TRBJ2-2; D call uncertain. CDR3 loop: CASSFFTGELFF. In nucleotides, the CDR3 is TGTGCCAGCAGTTTCTTCACCGGGGAGCTGTTTTTT.